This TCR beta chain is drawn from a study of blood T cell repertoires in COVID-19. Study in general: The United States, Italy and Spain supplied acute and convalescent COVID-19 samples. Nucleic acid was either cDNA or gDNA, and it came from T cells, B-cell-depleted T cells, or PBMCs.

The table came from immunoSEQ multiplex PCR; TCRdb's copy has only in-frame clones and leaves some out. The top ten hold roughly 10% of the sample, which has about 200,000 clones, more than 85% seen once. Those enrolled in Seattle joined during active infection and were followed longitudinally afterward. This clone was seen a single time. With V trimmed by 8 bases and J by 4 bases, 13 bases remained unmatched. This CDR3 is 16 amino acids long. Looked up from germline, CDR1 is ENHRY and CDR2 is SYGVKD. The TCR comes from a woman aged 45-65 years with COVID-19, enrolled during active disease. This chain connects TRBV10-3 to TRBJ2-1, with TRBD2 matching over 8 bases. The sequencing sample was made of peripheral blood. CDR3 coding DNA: TGTGCCATCGGGTCCCGGGGGCTAGCGGGTTACAATGAGCAGTTCTTC. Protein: CAIGSRGLAGYNEQFF.